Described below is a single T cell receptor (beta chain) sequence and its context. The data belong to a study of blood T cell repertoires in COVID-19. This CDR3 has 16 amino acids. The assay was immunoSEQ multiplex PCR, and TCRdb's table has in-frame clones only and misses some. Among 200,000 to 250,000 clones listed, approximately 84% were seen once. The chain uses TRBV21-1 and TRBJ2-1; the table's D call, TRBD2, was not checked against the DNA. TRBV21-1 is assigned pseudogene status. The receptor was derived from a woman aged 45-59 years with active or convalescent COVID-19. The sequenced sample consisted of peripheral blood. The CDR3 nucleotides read TGTGCCAGCAGCAACTCTCTAGCGGGTCTTCGTCCTGAGCAGTTCTTC. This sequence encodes CASSNSLAGLRPEQFF.